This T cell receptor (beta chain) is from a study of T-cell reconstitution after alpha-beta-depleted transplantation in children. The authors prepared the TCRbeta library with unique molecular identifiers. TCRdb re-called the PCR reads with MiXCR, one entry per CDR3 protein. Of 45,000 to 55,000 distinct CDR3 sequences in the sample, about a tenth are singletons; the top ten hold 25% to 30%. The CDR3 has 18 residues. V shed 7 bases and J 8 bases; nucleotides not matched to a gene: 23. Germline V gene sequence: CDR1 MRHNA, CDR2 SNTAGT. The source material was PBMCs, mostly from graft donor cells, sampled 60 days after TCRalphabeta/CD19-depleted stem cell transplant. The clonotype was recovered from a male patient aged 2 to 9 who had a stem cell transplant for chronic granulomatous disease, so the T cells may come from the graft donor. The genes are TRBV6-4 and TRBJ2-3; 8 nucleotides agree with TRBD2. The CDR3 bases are TGTGCCAGCACTACTCCGGGGGGGAAGGGGCCCCCCTACGGTACGCAGTATTTT. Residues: CASTTPGGKGPPYGTQYF.